This TCR beta chain originates from a study of read filtering for tumor transcriptome and immune sequencing. Molecular barcoded adaptors covering alpha/delta and beta/gamma chains were used on 400 ng RNA. TCRdb reprocessed the reads with MiXCR, giving one entry per CDR3 protein. Counted here are around 38,000 distinct CDR3 sequences, roughly an eighth occurring once; the ten biggest clones make up 25% to 35%. A few counts support this clonotype. The CDR3 sequence is 13 residues long. The germline V gene encodes CDR1 SNHLY and CDR2 FYNNEI. The V end lost 7 bases, the J end lost 3 bases, and 9 bases lay between the germline ends.

This TCR was sampled from a donor at least 40 years old with multiple myeloma. The sample taken for sequencing was a population of CD138-negative cells sorted from bone marrow. The V gene is TRBV2, the J gene TRBJ1-4; D is perhaps TRBD1 (6 bases). For the CDR3, the DNA is TGTGCCAGCAACAGGGCTCCTAATGAAAAACTGTTTTTT. It specifies CASNRAPNEKLFF. Full variable domain (outside the CDR3, taken from reference TRBV2 and TRBJ1-4): EPEVTQTPSHQVTQMGQEVILRCVPISNHLYFYWYRQILGQKVEFLVSFYNNEISEKSEIFDDQFSVERPDGSNFTLKIRSTKLEDSAMYFCASNRAPNEKLFFGSGTQLSVL.